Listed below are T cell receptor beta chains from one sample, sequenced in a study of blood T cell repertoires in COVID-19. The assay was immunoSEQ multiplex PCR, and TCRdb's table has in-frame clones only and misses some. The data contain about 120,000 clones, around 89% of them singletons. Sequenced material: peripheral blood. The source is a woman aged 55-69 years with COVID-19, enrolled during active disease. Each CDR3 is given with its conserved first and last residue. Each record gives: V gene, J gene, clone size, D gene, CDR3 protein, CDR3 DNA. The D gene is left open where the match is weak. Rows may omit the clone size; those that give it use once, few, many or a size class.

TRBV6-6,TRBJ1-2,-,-,CASRRSRDGGDGYTF,TGTGCCAGCAGACGATCCCGGGACGGGGGGGATGGCTACACCTTC
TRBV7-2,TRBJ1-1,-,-,CASSLSGQENTEAFF,TGTGCCAGCAGCTTATCAGGACAAGAGAACACTGAAGCTTTCTTT
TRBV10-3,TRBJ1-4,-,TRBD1,CAISERTGSDEKLFF,TGTGCCATCAGTGAGAGGACAGGATCTGATGAAAAACTGTTTTTT
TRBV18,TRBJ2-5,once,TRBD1,CASSPRPPGQGTLRQETQYF,TGTGCCAGCTCACCTCGGCCCCCGGGACAGGGGACATTAAGGCAAGAGACCCAGTACTTC
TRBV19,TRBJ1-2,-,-,CASSIDQQGSGYTF,TGTGCCAGTAGTATAGACCAACAGGGTTCGGGCTACACCTTC
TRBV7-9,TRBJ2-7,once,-,CASSLNRDTSSYEQYF,TGTGCCAGCAGTTTAAACCGGGACACGAGTTCCTACGAGCAGTACTTC
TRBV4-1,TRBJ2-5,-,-,CASSQVWTVQETQYF,TGCGCCAGCAGCCAAGTTTGGACAGTCCAAGAGACCCAGTACTTC
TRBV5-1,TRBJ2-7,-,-,CASSSLQGYEQYF,TGCGCCAGCAGCTCCCTACAGGGCTACGAGCAGTACTTC
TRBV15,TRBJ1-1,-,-,CATSRDLRAPRGTEAFF,TGTGCCACCAGCAGAGATTTAAGGGCCCCTCGGGGCACTGAAGCTTTCTTT
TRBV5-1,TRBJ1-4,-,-,CASSLGQNNEKLFF,TGCGCCAGCAGCTTGGGGCAGAATAATGAAAAACTGTTTTTT
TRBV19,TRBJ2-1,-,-,CASSIENSFSKIGGEQFF,TGTGCCAGTAGTATAGAGAATAGTTTTTCAAAGATCGGGGGTGAGCAGTTCTTC